Ten or more counts support the clone carrying this T cell receptor beta chain. Antigen unknown. The data were obtained in a study of CD8 T cells in ankylosing spondylitis. General observations from the study: Previously reported in reactive arthritis synovial fluid and blood were some of the motif variants. Significant enrichment of disease-linked clones was reported in matched ankylosing spondylitis synovial fluid. Made up of 7 to 9 highly homologous variants, a TCR beta motif appeared characteristic of ankylosing spondylitis blood.

Germline V CDR1 and CDR2: GTSNPN, SVGIG (reference sequence). V lost 5 bases to trimming and J lost 4 bases, with 9 bases between them. The CDR3 runs 12 residues. Each CDR3 protein gets one entry after TCRdb re-called the 5' RACE reads with MiXCR. The sample holds about 130,000 distinct CDR3 sequences, about 7% seen once. This TCR was recovered from a male donor with ankylosing spondylitis or in good health (not recorded which). The sequenced sample was blood, either unsorted or a sorted T cell fraction (not recorded which). The chain recombines TRBV30 with TRBJ2-1, with D tentatively TRBD1 or TRBD2 (5 bases each). CDR3 residues: CAWRDVYNEQFF. CDR3 DNA sequence: TGTGCCTGGCGGGACGTGTACAATGAGCAGTTCTTC.